This TCR beta chain was recorded in a study of blood T cell repertoires in COVID-19. Background on the study: Collection of acute and convalescent COVID-19 samples took place in the United States, Italy and Spain. From T cells, B-cell-depleted T cells, or PBMCs came the material, which was cDNA or gDNA.

The CDR3 length is 14 residues. Deletions cut 0 bases from V and 6 bases from J, with 10 bases between. The germline V gene encodes CDR1 SGHKS and CDR2 YYEKEE (reference sequence). Authors' analysis steps: Reference gene primer amplification in the assay estimated nucleated cell counts. Generated by immunoSEQ multiplex PCR, the TCRdb table keeps only in-frame clones and is missing some. V, J and clone size are those of that table, while D and trimming were read from the DNA. The repertoire holds about 240,000 clones, with about 90% as singletons. Sequenced: peripheral blood. This receptor was identified in a man aged 60-69 years with acute or convalescent COVID-19. The rearrangement links TRBV5-5 to TRBJ1-5; no reliable D call. CDR3: CASSLGGGTQPQHF. CDR3 DNA: TGTGCCAGCAGCTTGGGCGGAGGTACTCAGCCCCAGCATTTT. Based on the CDR3 plus reference TRBV5-5 and TRBJ1-5, the full variable domain is DAGVTQSPTHLIKTRGQQVTLRCSPISGHKSVSWYQQVLGQGPQFIFQYYEKEERGRGNFPDRFSARQFPNYSSELNVNALLLGDSALYLCASSLGGGTQPQHFGDGTRLSIL.